This T cell receptor (beta chain) was sequenced in a study of blood T cell repertoires in COVID-19 (dated by TCRdb to 2020 to 2021). For the wider study: Samples from collaborators originated in the United States, Italy and Spain and spanned both the acute and convalescent phases of COVID-19. The material from the prospective study consisted of cDNA or gDNA derived from T cells, B-cell-depleted T cells, or PBMCs. The dataset comprised deeply sampled blood TCRbeta repertoires from subjects exposed to, actively infected with, or recovered from COVID-19. A freely available public database, intended as a resource for researchers studying the immune response to SARS-CoV-2, is where the repertoires were released. Samples were obtained from the ongoing ImmuneRACE study (first 160 participants) and from about 1,300 subjects provided by 6 global collaborators. The sample metadata nearly always contained a de-identified subject ID, COVID-19 status, age in years and sex. HLA class I and class II types, where available, came from metadata supplied by the sample provider rather than from assay-based typing. The full study reports these points: The quantity of clinical and demographic metadata differed by source and by participant and was supplied without curation.

Whole blood was collected in K2EDTA tubes by collaborating institutions according to the institutions' own protocols. For TCRbeta analysis, collaborators shipped samples in one of three forms: frozen whole blood, isolated PBMCs, or DNA extracted from either of those sample types. CDR1 and CDR2 (SGHAT, FQNNGV) derive from the germline V gene. The CDR3 starts with the cysteine, ends with the phenylalanine, and has 16 residues. Of all the DNA, just the CDR3 is kept, 48 bases in frame from base 1. V loses 11 bases, J loses 6 bases, and the germline ends lie 26 bases apart. TCRbeta CDR3 regions were amplified from genomic DNA by means of the immunoSEQ Assay, a bias-controlled multiplex PCR. Concerning the study's data processing: The number of nucleated cells in each sample was estimated from the amplification of reference gene primers within the assay. To quantify the absolute abundance of each unique TCRbeta CDR3 rearrangement, sequence reads were collapsed and filtered. For each sample, productive Simpson clonality was calculated as the square root of Simpson's diversity index over productive rearrangements. TCRdb stores this immuneACCESS table with in-frame sequences only. Part of the clones is absent; in the studies checked, under half of the shortfall reflects unresolved V genes, and no reason is known for the rest. The V and J calls and the clone size are those of that table, but D and trimming were determined from the DNA. The sample table shows some 60,000 clones, and 81% are seen once. Clones ranked in the top ten supply over 25% of the sample.

On this clone: This receptor's antigen is unknown. No much larger clone is present one base from it, and per-base qualities are unavailable.

Sequencing used peripheral blood. This receptor chain uses TRBV11-2 and TRBJ1-5; the D gene is perhaps TRBD1, on 6 matching bases. The receptor's source is a woman of 80 years or more with active or convalescent COVID-19. CDR3 sequence: CARRDDRGGASQPQHF. The nucleotide sequence is TGTGCCCGCCGCGACGACCGGGGGGGGGCTAGTCAGCCCCAGCATTTT.